Following are 9 T cell receptor beta chains from one sample sequenced in a study of early T cells in non-severe SARS-CoV-2 infection. TCRdb re-derived calls from the 5' RACE reads in MiXCR, one entry per CDR3 protein. Seen here are 30,000 to 45,000 distinct CDR3 sequences, roughly 4.2% observed once, and the top ten hold 5.5% to 6.5%. Sequenced: whole blood. These receptors originate from an adult who was a healthcare worker with PCR-confirmed SARS-CoV-2 infection or an uninfected control (not recorded which).

In this sample, this clonotype turned up many times. The genes are TRBV6-6 and TRBJ1-5; D unresolved. Trimming stripped 7 bases from V and 5 bases from J, with 18 bases between. The germline V gene has CDR1 MNHNY and CDR2 SVGAGI (reference sequence). The CDR3 sequence is 15 residues long. Written as DNA, the CDR3 is TGTGCCAGCAAAGTATATATCGGGGAAGATCAGCCCCAGCATTTT. It encodes CASKVYIGEDQPQHF.

This clonotype was picked up many times. The chain combines TRBV6-6 with TRBJ2-7; 11 bases are a match to TRBD2. Germline V gene sequence: CDR1 MNHNY, CDR2 SVGAGI (reference sequence). This CDR3 is built from 14 residues. The junction had 9 bases not matched to a gene; V was cut back by 7 bases and J by 7 bases. The CDR3 nucleotides are TGTGCCAGCACCGTTAGCGGGGGGGCTGGAGAGCAGTACTTC. Residues: CASTVSGGAGEQYF.

This clonotype has at least ten counts. This chain links TRBV4-2 with TRBJ2-1, with 7 positions matching TRBD2. This CDR3 is built from 12 residues. CDR1 is LGHNA, CDR2 YNFKEQ, per germline. V was pared by 8 bases and J by 4 bases, with 2 bases of the junction left unmatched. CDR3 sequence: CASGGVYNEQFF. In DNA form, the CDR3 reads TGTGCCAGCGGGGGGGTTTACAATGAGCAGTTCTTC.

This clonotype was counted between two and nine times. The V and J genes are TRBV7-9 and TRBJ2-5, with D perhaps TRBD1 (5 bases). V lost 7 bases and J 5 bases, leaving 17 bases between the germline ends. Germline V CDR1 and CDR2: SEHNR, FQNEAQ (reference sequence). This CDR3 has 14 residues. CDR3 sequence: CASTLLQGIETQYF. As DNA, the CDR3 is TGTGCCAGCACCCTGCTCCAGGGAATCGAGACCCAGTACTTC.

By sample fraction, this clonotype is medium-sized. The chain recombines TRBV6-2 or TRBV6-3 with TRBJ2-7, with D uncertain. Germline assignment: CDR1 MNHEY and CDR2 SVGEGT. V was pared by 6 bases and J by 3 bases, with 9 bases between. The CDR3 loop spans 12 amino acids. The CDR3 loop is CASSRLVYEQYF. In nucleotides, the CDR3 is TGTGCCAGCAGCCGTCTGGTCTACGAGCAGTACTTC.

This clonotype came up a few times. This chain joins TRBV20-1 and TRBJ2-7, with D possibly TRBD2 on 6 matching bases. In germline, CDR1 is DFQATT, CDR2 SNEGSKA (reference sequence). CDR3 length: 13 amino acids. V was clipped by 3 bases and J by 1 base, with 10 bases between them. In nucleotides, the CDR3 is TGCAGTGCTAGGGTCGCGGGATCCTACGAGCAGTACTTC. Its protein is CSARVAGSYEQYF.

In this sample, this clonotype turned up many times. The chain carries TRBV28 and TRBJ1-2; D is perhaps TRBD1 (6 bases). The CDR3 has 12 amino acids. Germline V gene lookup returns CDR1 MDHEN and CDR2 SYDVKM. V lost 7 bases to trimming and J lost 5 bases, with 11 bases between them. The CDR3 loop reads CASNDRLYGYTF. CDR3 DNA: TGTGCCAGCAACGACAGGCTGTATGGCTACACCTTC.

This clonotype was observed at least ten times. V and J are TRBV19 and TRBJ2-5, with a tentative D call TRBD1 (5 bases). The V gene's germline CDR1 is LNHDA and CDR2 SQIVND (reference sequence). V lost 7 bases to trimming and J lost 2 bases, with 11 bases between them. The CDR3 sequence is 13 residues long. The CDR3 DNA follows: TGTGCCAGTAAGACAGTAGGTCAAGAGACCCAGTACTTC. This codes for CASKTVGQETQYF.

This clonotype was found many times. The chain links TRBV20-1 to TRBJ2-7; D is undetermined. This CDR3 spans 12 amino acids. V shed 3 bases and J shed 2 bases, with 8 bases lying between them. In germline, CDR1 is DFQATT, CDR2 SNEGSKA (reference sequence). The DNA for the CDR3 is TGCAGTGCTAGTTCTAGTCCCTACGAGCAGTACTTC. Encoded protein: CSASSSPYEQYF.